A selection of T cell receptor beta chains follows, all from one sample in a study of blood T cell repertoires in COVID-19. Libraries were prepared by immunoSEQ multiplex PCR; TCRdb keeps only in-frame clonotypes and omits some of them. The profile covers approximately 200,000 clones, with around 83% appearing a single time and roughly 2.8% taken by the ten largest. Material for sequencing was peripheral blood. These receptors all stem from a woman between 25 and 40 years old with active or convalescent COVID-19. The CDR3 runs from the conserved cysteine through the conserved F or W. Fields, in order: J gene, V gene, D gene, clone size, CDR3 protein, CDR3 DNA. The D gene is left open where the match is weak. Not all rows give a size; the values are once, few, many and, for expanded clones, a class.

>TRBJ2-7|TRBV28|TRBD1|NA
CASTFGTGREQYF
TGTGCCAGCACATTTGGGACAGGGAGGGAGCAGTACTTC
>TRBJ1-2|TRBV6-2/TRBV6-3|NA|NA
CASSSEGGRYGYTF
TGTGCCAGCAGTTCGGAAGGGGGTAGGTATGGCTACACCTTC
>TRBJ2-5|TRBV5-1|NA|once
CASSLVQEETQYF
TGCGCCAGCAGCTTAGTACAGGAGGAGACCCAGTACTTC
>TRBJ1-2|TRBV6-4|NA|NA
CASSDSWGPLAGYTF
TGTGCCAGCAGTGACTCGTGGGGGCCGTTGGCTGGCTACACCTTC
>TRBJ1-2|TRBV20-1|NA|NA
CSANPNYGYTF
TGCAGTGCTAATCCGAACTATGGCTACACCTTC
>TRBJ1-1|TRBV28|NA|NA
CASSLWSQGNTEAFF
TGTGCCAGCAGTTTATGGTCCCAGGGGAACACTGAAGCTTTCTTT
>TRBJ1-5|TRBV29-1|NA|NA
CSVAGTFNQPQHF
TGCAGCGTTGCGGGTACTTTTAATCAGCCCCAGCATTTT
>TRBJ2-5|TRBV11-3|TRBD2|NA
CASRLAGDPQETQYF
TGTGCCAGCCGACTAGCGGGCGACCCTCAAGAGACCCAGTACTTC
>TRBJ2-3|TRBV10-2|NA|NA
CASRLRDSTDTQYF
TGCGCCAGCAGATTGCGGGACTCCACAGATACGCAGTATTTT
>TRBJ1-5|TRBV12-3/TRBV12-4|TRBD1|NA
CASSLAGGQPQHF
TGTGCCAGCAGTTTGGCAGGGGGTCAGCCCCAGCATTTT
>TRBJ2-3|TRBV7-9|NA|few
CASSLEGTQDTQYF
TGTGCCAGCAGCTTAGAGGGGACTCAAGATACGCAGTATTTT
>TRBJ2-2|TRBV6-5|NA|NA
CASYDTGYNTGELFF
TGTGCCAGTTACGACACAGGGTATAACACCGGGGAGCTGTTTTTT
>TRBJ2-2|TRBV12-3/TRBV12-4|NA|NA
CASSLQGTGELFF
TGTGCCAGCAGTTTACAGGGCACCGGGGAGCTGTTTTTT
>TRBJ2-3|TRBV11-3|NA|NA
CASSPRTSWQDTQYF
TGTGCCAGCAGCCCCCGCACGTCTTGGCAAGATACGCAGTATTTT
>TRBJ1-6|TRBV6-1|NA|NA
CASSEWSRGAGDSPLHF
TGTGCCAGCAGTGAATGGTCCCGGGGGGCTGGTGATTCACCCCTCCACTTT
>TRBJ2-7|TRBV9|TRBD1|NA
CASSVEGQNSYEQYF
TGTGCCAGCAGCGTAGAGGGACAGAACTCCTACGAGCAGTACTTC
>TRBJ2-3|TRBV2|TRBD2|NA
CASSGTSGSVPDTQYF
TGTGCCAGCAGCGGGACTAGCGGGAGTGTACCAGATACGCAGTATTTT
>TRBJ1-1|TRBV27|TRBD1|few
CASSLGPGQGLTEAFF
TGTGCCAGCAGTTTAGGCCCCGGACAGGGGTTAACTGAAGCTTTCTTT
>TRBJ1-6|TRBV2|NA|NA
CATSRTGSPLHF
TGTGCCACATCGCGTACGGGTTCACCCCTCCACTTT
>TRBJ1-4|TRBV3-1/TRBV3-2|NA|NA
CASSQKFQGTTNEKLFF
TGTGCCAGCAGCCAAAAATTCCAGGGAACGACTAATGAAAAACTGTTTTTT
>TRBJ2-7|TRBV28|NA|NA
CASSLHSGTSPSSYEQYF
TGTGCCAGCAGTTTGCATTCCGGGACATCGCCTAGCTCCTACGAGCAGTACTTC
>TRBJ1-4|TRBV20-1|NA|NA
CSASPDSEKLFF
TGCAGTGCTAGTCCCGACAGCGAAAAACTGTTTTTT
>TRBJ1-2|TRBV7-2|NA|NA
CASSLVTRGYNYGYTF
TGTGCCAGCAGCTTAGTTACTAGGGGGTATAACTATGGCTACACCTTC
>TRBJ1-1|TRBV3-1/TRBV3-2|NA|NA
CASSQEFRGNTEAFF
TGTGCCAGCAGCCAAGAGTTTAGGGGGAACACTGAAGCTTTCTTT
>TRBJ2-1|TRBV30|NA|NA
CAWSSSSFNEQFF
TGTGCCTGGAGTTCTAGCTCGTTTAATGAGCAGTTCTTC